The present TCR beta chain was sequenced within a study of CD8+ T cells in alopecia areata. After isolation, RNA underwent reverse transcription to generate cDNA as the sequencing template. Assay used: immunoSEQ multiplex PCR; TCRdb lists only in-frame clones, some missing. The sample contains around 150,000 clones, 55% of which appear only once. Findings of the study overall: More clonal than normal scalp was lesional scalp, particularly alopecia totalis/universalis.

This clone was seen more than once but under ten times. Its antigen is currently unknown. The CDR3 is 12 amino acids. The germline CDR1 and CDR2 sequences are KGHSH and LQKENI. V lost 6 bases, J lost 6 bases, and 12 bases lay in between. The authors sorted CD4+ and CD8+ T cells from PBMCs. The chain recombines TRBV18 with TRBJ2-7; D remains unclear. The TCR originated in a human donor in good health. Sequenced material: CD4+ T cells sorted from blood. As DNA, the CDR3 is TGTGCCAGCTCCCCGTCCCAGCGCGAGCAGTACTTC. This gives the protein CASSPSQREQYF. The whole variable domain, remainder taken from reference TRBV18 and TRBJ2-7, is NAGVMQNPRHLVRRRGQEARLRCSPMKGHSHVYWYRQLPEEGLKFMVYLQKENIIDESGMPKERFSAEFPKEGPSILRIQQVVRGDSAAYFCASSPSQREQYFGPGTRLTVT.